This T cell receptor beta chain was identified during a study of blood T cell repertoires in COVID-19. Study-wide background: The study drew acute and convalescent COVID-19 samples from the United States, Italy and Spain.

In the study's own analysis: Estimated nucleated cell counts came from reference gene primer amplification. Here immunoSEQ multiplex PCR was the method, and the copy in TCRdb shows in-frame clones only, minus some. D and trimming come from the DNA, and the V and J calls and clone size come from that table. The sample holds over 250,000 clones; 80% to 90% are singletons and the top ten take more than 9.5%. The sequenced sample consisted of peripheral blood. The clonotype originates from a woman in her 70s with acute or convalescent COVID-19.

CDR3 loop: CASSLTMNGYTF. CDR3 coding DNA: TGCGCCAGCAGCTTAACTATGAACGGCTACACCTTC. V gene TRBV5-1 combines with J gene TRBJ1-2; D call uncertain. Trimming removed 2 bases from V and 8 bases from J, with 10 bases in between. Germline V gene sequence: CDR1 SGHRS, CDR2 YFSETQ. The CDR3 has 12 amino acids. Full variable domain (missing parts from reference TRBV5-1 and TRBJ1-2): KAGVTQTPRYLIKTRGQQVTLSCSPISGHRSVSWYQQTPGQGLQFLFEYFSETQRNKGNFPGRFSGRQFSNSRSEMNVSTLELGDSALYLCASSLTMNGYTFGSGTRLTVV.